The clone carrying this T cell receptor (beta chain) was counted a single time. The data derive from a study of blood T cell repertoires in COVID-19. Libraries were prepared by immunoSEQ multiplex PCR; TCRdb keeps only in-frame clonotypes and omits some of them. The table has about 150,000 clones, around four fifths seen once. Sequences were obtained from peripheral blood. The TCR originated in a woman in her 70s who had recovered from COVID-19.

CDR3 sequence: CASSQRIRTGVMNTEAFF. The CDR3 nucleotides are TGCGCCAGCAGCCAAAGGATCCGGACAGGCGTTATGAACACTGAAGCTTTCTTT. V usage is TRBV4-1 and J usage is TRBJ1-1, with 7 bases fitting TRBD1. The germline V gene encodes CDR1 MGHRA and CDR2 YSYEKL. The CDR3 sequence is 18 residues long. Unmatched junction bases numbered 12, after V lost 2 bases and J lost 0 bases.